A selection of T cell receptor beta chains follows, all from one sample in a study of OX40 agonist ivuxolimab in advanced cancers. Clones were read by immunoSEQ multiplex PCR, and TCRdb kept only the in-frame ones, dropping some. The sample has tens of thousands of clones; around 87% are singletons. The source was CD4+ or CD8+ T cells sorted from blood, collected in a trial of the OX40 agonist ivuxolimab. These receptors originate from an adult with an advanced solid tumor such as melanoma, head and neck, liver or kidney cancer. The CDR3 runs from the conserved cysteine through the conserved F or W. Fields, in order: D gene, clone size, J gene, V gene, CDR3 protein, CDR3 DNA. The D gene is left open where the match is weak. Only some rows state a clone size, as once, few, many or a class for expanded clones.

d_gene: TRBD1
abundance: -
j_gene: TRBJ2-5
v_gene: TRBV7-2
CDR3aa: CASSPRQGAPETQYF
CDR3nt: TGTGCCAGCAGCCCGCGACAGGGCGCTCCAGAGACCCAGTACTTC

d_gene: TRBD2
abundance: -
j_gene: TRBJ2-1
v_gene: TRBV5-1
CDR3aa: CASSLAKGLAGSYNEQFF
CDR3nt: TGCGCCAGCAGCTTGGCAAAGGGACTAGCGGGATCGTACAATGAGCAGTTCTTC

d_gene: -
abundance: once
j_gene: TRBJ1-1
v_gene: TRBV5-4
CDR3aa: CASSLAGDPPAFF
CDR3nt: TGTGCCAGCAGCTTGGCAGGAGACCCACCGGCTTTCTTT

d_gene: TRBD1
abundance: -
j_gene: TRBJ2-7
v_gene: TRBV27
CDR3aa: CASTSGTGAYYEQYF
CDR3nt: TGTGCCAGCACCTCTGGGACAGGGGCTTACTACGAGCAGTACTTC

d_gene: TRBD1
abundance: -
j_gene: TRBJ2-7
v_gene: TRBV10-3
CDR3aa: CATGGSSYEQYF
CDR3nt: TGTGCCACAGGGGGTAGTAGCTACGAGCAGTACTTC

d_gene: TRBD2
abundance: -
j_gene: TRBJ2-1
v_gene: TRBV30
CDR3aa: CAWSVGILAVYNEQFF
CDR3nt: TGTGCCTGGAGTGTAGGCATACTAGCGGTTTACAATGAGCAGTTCTTC

d_gene: -
abundance: -
j_gene: TRBJ2-7
v_gene: TRBV30
CDR3aa: CAWSVTHEQYF
CDR3nt: TGTGCCTGGAGTGTAACGCATGAGCAGTACTTC

d_gene: TRBD1
abundance: few
j_gene: TRBJ1-5
v_gene: TRBV6-1
CDR3aa: CASSEAGRDRRVHF
CDR3nt: TGTGCCAGCAGTGAAGCGGGTCGGGACAGAAGGGTGCATTTT

d_gene: TRBD2
abundance: -
j_gene: TRBJ2-1
v_gene: TRBV4-1
CDR3aa: CASSQGLAVRNNEQFF
CDR3nt: TGCGCCAGCAGTCAAGGACTAGCGGTGCGGAACAATGAGCAGTTCTTC

d_gene: TRBD2
abundance: few
j_gene: TRBJ2-1
v_gene: TRBV12-5
CDR3aa: CASGLVSVSSGKVWNNEQFF
CDR3nt: TGTGCTAGTGGTTTGGTTTCGGTTTCTAGCGGGAAGGTCTGGAACAATGAGCAGTTCTTC

d_gene: -
abundance: -
j_gene: TRBJ2-3
v_gene: TRBV5-1
CDR3aa: CASRDSSTDTQYF
CDR3nt: TGCGCCAGCAGGGATTCTAGCACAGATACGCAGTATTTT

d_gene: -
abundance: -
j_gene: TRBJ1-1
v_gene: TRBV30
CDR3aa: CAWSGTGIMNTEAFF
CDR3nt: TGTGCCTGGAGTGGAACCGGGATCATGAACACTGAAGCTTTCTTT

d_gene: TRBD2
abundance: -
j_gene: TRBJ2-7
v_gene: TRBV4-1
CDR3aa: CASSQAVQRGGQYEQYF
CDR3nt: TGCGCCAGCAGCCAAGCGGTACAACGGGGGGGGCAATACGAGCAGTACTTC

d_gene: TRBD1
abundance: once
j_gene: TRBJ2-3
v_gene: TRBV19
CDR3aa: CASSIDSAGGTDTQYF
CDR3nt: TGTGCCAGTAGTATAGATTCGGCAGGGGGAACAGATACGCAGTATTTT

d_gene: -
abundance: -
j_gene: TRBJ1-2
v_gene: TRBV6-5
CDR3aa: CASSYSRGAGYTF
CDR3nt: TGTGCCAGCAGTTATTCGCGGGGAGCTGGCTACACCTTC

d_gene: -
abundance: -
j_gene: TRBJ2-3
v_gene: TRBV10-3
CDR3aa: CAIGGSASTDTQYF
CDR3nt: TGTGCCATCGGAGGGTCAGCTAGCACAGATACGCAGTATTTT

d_gene: -
abundance: -
j_gene: TRBJ2-3
v_gene: TRBV7-2
CDR3aa: CASSLGRGDTQYF
CDR3nt: TGTGCCAGCAGCTTAGGCAGGGGAGATACGCAGTATTTT

d_gene: -
abundance: -
j_gene: TRBJ1-2
v_gene: TRBV25-1
CDR3aa: CASSGTGYDGYTF
CDR3nt: TGTGCCAGCAGTGGCACAGGGTACGATGGCTACACCTTC

d_gene: TRBD1
abundance: few
j_gene: TRBJ1-6
v_gene: TRBV7-6
CDR3aa: CASSWQTGLNSPLHF
CDR3nt: TGTGCCAGCAGCTGGCAGACAGGGCTTAATTCACCCCTCCACTTT

d_gene: TRBD1
abundance: once
j_gene: TRBJ2-5
v_gene: TRBV30
CDR3aa: CAWSHKGTGARETQYF
CDR3nt: TGTGCCTGGAGTCACAAAGGGACAGGGGCCAGGGAGACCCAGTACTTC

d_gene: -
abundance: -
j_gene: TRBJ2-3
v_gene: TRBV9
CDR3aa: CASSVGGSSTDTQYF
CDR3nt: TGTGCCAGCAGCGTAGGAGGTTCGAGCACAGATACGCAGTATTTT

d_gene: TRBD2
abundance: -
j_gene: TRBJ2-2
v_gene: TRBV7-2
CDR3aa: CASSLGLAGRAGELFF
CDR3nt: TGTGCCAGCAGCCTGGGACTAGCGGGGAGGGCCGGGGAGCTGTTTTTT

d_gene: -
abundance: -
j_gene: TRBJ1-6
v_gene: TRBV2
CDR3aa: CASGNNSPLHF
CDR3nt: TGTGCCAGCGGAAACAATTCACCCCTCCACTTT

d_gene: -
abundance: -
j_gene: TRBJ1-2
v_gene: TRBV6-1
CDR3aa: CASSQQQRRYGYTF
CDR3nt: TGTGCCAGCAGCCAACAACAGCGGCGCTATGGCTACACCTTC

d_gene: -
abundance: -
j_gene: TRBJ2-2
v_gene: TRBV21-1
CDR3aa: CASSKWINTGELFF
CDR3nt: TGTGCCAGCAGCAAGTGGATTAACACCGGGGAGCTGTTTTTT

d_gene: -
abundance: many
j_gene: TRBJ1-6
v_gene: TRBV19
CDR3aa: CASSMGLVNSPLHF
CDR3nt: TGTGCCAGTAGTATGGGCCTAGTCAATTCACCCCTCCACTTT

d_gene: -
abundance: -
j_gene: TRBJ2-3
v_gene: TRBV18
CDR3aa: CASSPPANSRQYF
CDR3nt: TGTGCCAGCTCACCACCGGCGAACTCTAGGCAGTATTTT

d_gene: -
abundance: -
j_gene: TRBJ1-2
v_gene: TRBV4-3
CDR3aa: CASSRTTNYGYTF
CDR3nt: TGCGCCAGCAGCCGGACGACTAACTATGGCTACACCTTC

d_gene: -
abundance: -
j_gene: TRBJ2-1
v_gene: TRBV11-2
CDR3aa: CASSSFVSYNEQFF
CDR3nt: TGTGCCAGCAGCTCCTTCGTTTCCTACAATGAGCAGTTCTTC

d_gene: -
abundance: -
j_gene: TRBJ2-2
v_gene: TRBV18
CDR3aa: CASSPRKEGNTGELFF
CDR3nt: TGTGCCAGCTCACCAAGAAAAGAGGGCAACACCGGGGAGCTGTTTTTT

d_gene: TRBD1
abundance: -
j_gene: TRBJ1-2
v_gene: TRBV28
CDR3aa: CASGGTGGAAGYTF
CDR3nt: TGTGCCAGCGGGGGAACAGGGGGCGCGGCTGGCTACACCTTC

d_gene: -
abundance: -
j_gene: TRBJ2-6
v_gene: TRBV6-1
CDR3aa: CASSPPSLGANVLTF
CDR3nt: TGTGCCAGCAGCCCACCCAGTTTGGGGGCCAACGTCCTGACTTTC

d_gene: -
abundance: -
j_gene: TRBJ2-5
v_gene: TRBV30
CDR3aa: CAWIGGPEQETQYF
CDR3nt: TGTGCCTGGATCGGGGGGCCAGAGCAAGAGACCCAGTACTTC

d_gene: -
abundance: -
j_gene: TRBJ2-5
v_gene: TRBV21-1
CDR3aa: CARSGTKLIHETQYF
CDR3nt: TGTGCCAGGAGCGGTACGAAACTAATTCACGAGACCCAGTACTTC

d_gene: -
abundance: -
j_gene: TRBJ2-7
v_gene: TRBV6-5
CDR3aa: CASSTGRPYEQYF
CDR3nt: TGTGCCAGCAGTACCGGACGGCCCTACGAGCAGTACTTC

d_gene: -
abundance: once
j_gene: TRBJ1-4
v_gene: TRBV27
CDR3aa: CASSEITAANEKLFF
CDR3nt: TGTGCCAGCAGCGAAATAACAGCGGCTAATGAAAAACTGTTTTTT

d_gene: -
abundance: -
j_gene: TRBJ1-4
v_gene: TRBV6-1
CDR3aa: CASRLSTNEKLFF
CDR3nt: TGTGCCAGCAGGTTGTCGACTAATGAAAAACTGTTTTTT

d_gene: -
abundance: -
j_gene: TRBJ1-2
v_gene: TRBV6-5
CDR3aa: CASSIGGRRDYGYTF
CDR3nt: TGTGCCAGCTCTATAGGGGGGCGTAGAGATTATGGCTACACCTTC

d_gene: TRBD1
abundance: -
j_gene: TRBJ1-2
v_gene: TRBV5-4
CDR3aa: CASSSTGNYGYTF
CDR3nt: TGTGCCAGCAGCTCGACAGGGAACTATGGCTACACCTTC

d_gene: -
abundance: -
j_gene: TRBJ1-3
v_gene: TRBV19
CDR3aa: CATSPRADLSGNTIYF
CDR3nt: TGTGCCACCAGCCCCCGGGCAGACCTCTCTGGAAACACCATATATTTT

d_gene: -
abundance: -
j_gene: TRBJ1-3
v_gene: TRBV2
CDR3aa: CASGGHSSGNTIYF
CDR3nt: TGTGCCAGCGGGGGGCACAGCTCTGGAAACACCATATATTTT

d_gene: TRBD1
abundance: once
j_gene: TRBJ2-5
v_gene: TRBV7-2
CDR3aa: CASSRDSGFQTQYF
CDR3nt: TGTGCCAGCAGCCGGGACAGTGGGTTCCAGACCCAGTACTTC

d_gene: -
abundance: -
j_gene: TRBJ1-6
v_gene: TRBV10-2
CDR3aa: CASSEASPNSPLHF
CDR3nt: TGCGCCAGCAGTGAGGCAAGCCCTAATTCACCCCTCCACTTT

d_gene: -
abundance: -
j_gene: TRBJ1-2
v_gene: TRBV30
CDR3aa: CAWTLKGGLYGYTF
CDR3nt: TGTGCCTGGACCCTAAAGGGGGGCCTCTATGGCTACACCTTC

d_gene: TRBD1
abundance: -
j_gene: TRBJ1-1
v_gene: TRBV5-1
CDR3aa: CASRQGAVNTEAFF
CDR3nt: TGCGCCAGCAGACAGGGGGCGGTGAACACTGAAGCTTTCTTT

d_gene: -
abundance: -
j_gene: TRBJ2-3
v_gene: TRBV11-2
CDR3aa: CASSLVGSTDTQYF
CDR3nt: TGTGCCAGCAGCTTAGTAGGTAGCACAGATACGCAGTATTTT

d_gene: -
abundance: -
j_gene: TRBJ2-3
v_gene: TRBV14
CDR3aa: CASSQATVGVSTQYF
CDR3nt: TGTGCCAGCAGCCAAGCTACTGTCGGGGTGTCGACGCAGTATTTT

d_gene: TRBD1
abundance: -
j_gene: TRBJ2-1
v_gene: TRBV10-3
CDR3aa: CAISGQGVDEQFF
CDR3nt: TGTGCCATCAGCGGACAGGGGGTTGATGAGCAGTTCTTC

d_gene: -
abundance: -
j_gene: TRBJ2-7
v_gene: TRBV2
CDR3aa: CASSFRDSPYEQYF
CDR3nt: TGTGCCAGCAGTTTCCGGGACTCACCCTACGAGCAGTACTTC

d_gene: -
abundance: -
j_gene: TRBJ2-6
v_gene: TRBV19
CDR3aa: CASSIGGNRPNVLTF
CDR3nt: TGTGCCAGTAGTATAGGGGGGAATAGGCCCAACGTCCTGACTTTC

d_gene: TRBD2
abundance: -
j_gene: TRBJ2-7
v_gene: TRBV11-2
CDR3aa: CASSLEGTSGYEQYF
CDR3nt: TGTGCCAGCAGCTTAGAAGGTACTAGCGGCTACGAGCAGTACTTC

d_gene: -
abundance: -
j_gene: TRBJ2-2
v_gene: TRBV4-2
CDR3aa: CASSQNLPGQGGTGELFF
CDR3nt: TGTGCCAGCAGCCAAAATTTACCGGGTCAGGGGGGCACCGGGGAGCTGTTTTTT

d_gene: -
abundance: -
j_gene: TRBJ1-4
v_gene: TRBV19
CDR3aa: CASSTAIGVRKVELFF
CDR3nt: TGTGCCAGTAGTACCGCTATAGGGGTTCGGAAAGTGGAACTGTTTTTT

d_gene: TRBD2
abundance: -
j_gene: TRBJ2-5
v_gene: TRBV6-5
CDR3aa: CAMRTGTSGQETQYF
CDR3nt: TGTGCCATGCGTACCGGGACTAGCGGCCAAGAGACCCAGTACTTC

d_gene: -
abundance: -
j_gene: TRBJ1-5
v_gene: TRBV19
CDR3aa: CASRWGGQGSNQPQHF
CDR3nt: TGTGCCAGCCGTTGGGGTGGTCAGGGCTCTAATCAGCCCCAGCATTTT

d_gene: -
abundance: -
j_gene: TRBJ1-4
v_gene: TRBV5-1
CDR3aa: CASSFSSSTNEKLFF
CDR3nt: TGCGCCAGCAGCTTTAGCTCTTCAACTAATGAAAAACTGTTTTTT

d_gene: TRBD2
abundance: -
j_gene: TRBJ2-5
v_gene: TRBV2
CDR3aa: CASKERGGQETQYF
CDR3nt: TGTGCCAGCAAGGAGCGGGGGGGCCAAGAGACCCAGTACTTC

d_gene: TRBD1
abundance: -
j_gene: TRBJ1-4
v_gene: TRBV2
CDR3aa: CASSGRGQGITNEKLFF
CDR3nt: TGTGCCAGCAGTGGGCGGGGACAGGGCATAACTAATGAAAAACTGTTTTTT

d_gene: TRBD2
abundance: few
j_gene: TRBJ2-3
v_gene: TRBV9
CDR3aa: CASSVGRAGGADTQYF
CDR3nt: TGTGCCAGCAGCGTAGGTCGAGCGGGGGGGGCAGATACGCAGTATTTT

d_gene: TRBD1
abundance: -
j_gene: TRBJ1-2
v_gene: TRBV9
CDR3aa: CASSVEQGVNYGYTF
CDR3nt: TGTGCCAGCAGCGTAGAACAGGGGGTCAACTATGGCTACACCTTC